This T cell receptor (beta chain) was retrieved from a study of T-cell memory formation after mild COVID-19. Germline lookup yields CDR1 SGHVS and CDR2 FQNEAQ. This CDR3 has 15 residues. V was clipped by 1 base and J by 4 bases, with 13 bases between them. 5'RACE, which relied on constant-segment primers, yielded TCR alpha and TCR beta cDNA libraries carrying sample barcodes and UMIs. Via MiXCR, TCRdb re-called the 5' RACE reads, giving one row per CDR3 protein. The data contain approximately 490,000 distinct CDR3 sequences, about 20% of them seen just once; the ten biggest clones take up approximately 13%. Concerning this clonotype: Antigen unknown.

Notes on the study in general: Researchers could not confirm that second-wave clones peaking on day 37 targeted SARS-CoV-2. CD8+ contracting clones occupied EMRA, while CD4+ ones occupied mainly CM and EM. Memory sampled before infection contained some responding clones, suggesting cross-reactive memory joined.

The V call is TRBV7-8, the J call TRBJ1-2; a weak D match, TRBD1 (5 bases). This sequence originates from an adult woman who had mild COVID-19 (a few samples of this study predate the infection). Cell type and time point are not known. The sample comprised PBMCs or a T cell subset sorted from them (not recorded which). CDR3: CASSLVPGVSYGYTF. The DNA for the CDR3 is TGTGCCAGCAGCTTAGTCCCGGGGGTGAGCTATGGCTACACCTTC. The full variable domain, in which reference TRBV7-8 and TRBJ1-2 provide the parts outside the CDR3, is GAGVSQSPRYKVAKRGQDVALRCDPISGHVSLFWYQQALGQGPEFLTYFQNEAQLDKSGLPSDRFFAERPEGSVSTLKIQRTQQEDSAVYLCASSLVPGVSYGYTFGSGTRLTVV.